This TCR beta chain originates from a study of shared clonotypes between healthy human individuals (dated by TCRdb to about 2020). General notes on the study: A couple of women and a few men aged 18 to 49 years were included in the cohort. Libraries were prepared and TCR repertoires were sequenced by different laboratories using diverse techniques, in order to increase sequencing depth and limit assay-specific biases. Between about 0.9 and 9 billion PBMCs per donor were obtained by leukapheresis. The study deeply sequenced blood TCR repertoires of five healthy adults to estimate repertoire size and the extent of clonotype sharing between individuals. Per donor, three plates each were used for CD4 naive and CD4 memory, two for CD8 naive, and one for CD8 memory.

The germline V gene (reference sequence) supplies CDR1 SGHNT and CDR2 YYREEE. V and J lose 0 bases and 2 bases, and a span of 8 bases separates them. Including the terminal cysteine and phenylalanine, the CDR3 comprises 14 residues. Of all the DNA, just the CDR3 is kept, 42 bases in frame from base 1. The donors were healthy, HIV-negative adults who had no recently reported acute infections or vaccinations. Only Caucasian adults living in Nashville, Tennessee, USA were represented among the donors. CD4+ T cells were enriched by magnetic negative selection, after which naive cells were positively selected on CD45RA and the negative fraction was taken as the memory subset. After blood collection by leukapheresis, PBMCs were isolated using Ficoll-Histopaque density gradient centrifugation and then cryopreserved in the vapor phase of liquid nitrogen. Analytical flow cytometry was used to check the purity and quantity of every magnetically sorted T cell population. Genomic DNA was isolated from each sorted fraction and quantified by UV absorbance on a Nanodrop 2000c.

As for this clone: Its specific antigen is unknown. Per-nucleotide qualities are absent, and no much larger clonotype sits a single base away.

Study-level results and caveats: Sampling was restricted to blood, and TCR repertoires in tissue are likely to differ from TCR repertoires in blood. Because the study included only a small number of donors, the genetic and exposure-history diversity represented was limited. Even with the large sequencing depth, rarefaction of the sorted-subset datasets indicated that sequencing was incomplete. Pairwise subsampling indicated that sequencing depth was expected to affect the degree of clonotype sharing among donors. Across four donors, approximately 4.9% of naive CD4, roughly 3.5% of naive CD8, roughly 2.2% of memory CD4, and roughly 0.41% of memory CD8 clonotypes were shared. Larger estimated clonotype richness was generally found for naive subsets than for memory subsets. Higher generation probabilities were observed for clonotypes shared by all four sorted-subset donors than for non-shared clonotypes.

Using the deep immunoSEQ assay, TCR CDR3 regions were amplified from genomic DNA by multiplex PCR. Extracted genomic DNA from each cell subset was distributed evenly across all wells of several immunoSEQ 96-well plates, and each plate was treated as a replicate. For sorted subsets, each replicate PCR was loaded with around 200 ng genomic DNA, equivalent to some 27,000 T cell genomes. Purified libraries were measured with a Qubit 3.0 fluorometer, size-checked on a Bioanalyzer 2100, and measured again with the KAPA Library Quantification kit. Every immunoSEQ 96-well plate was sequenced on a dedicated single-read 150-cycle Illumina NextSeq 550 flow cell. The authors processed their data as follows. The immunoSEQ output contained only junctional sequences without quality scores, so filtering could not match that applied to full-length reads. To assign V/J genes and CDR3, sequences were annotated against IMGT germline references using PyIR, a Python wrapper for IgBLAST v1.9. Reads were removed for weak V/J assignments (E-value above 1e-6), missing CDR3, stop codons, out-of-frame junctions, or ambiguous translated residues. V3J clonotypes were defined by identical inferred V gene, J gene, and CDR3 amino acid sequence. Percentage overlap between repertoires was calculated by dividing the number of shared unique clonotypes by the size of the smaller repertoire. Richness of each repertoire was evaluated using RTK rarefaction, the Chao1 estimator, and Recon v2.1 estimates of unobserved clonotypes. Generation probabilities for all TCRbeta clonotypes obtained by the gDNA method from four donors were computed using OLGA. This immuneACCESS table, as held by TCRdb, lists in-frame sequences with V and J called but not all clones. Of the missing ones, under half trace to an unresolved V gene in checked studies; the others have no known cause. V, J and clone size derive from that table, while D and trimming were established from the DNA sequence. The sample yields hundreds of thousands of clones; approximately 73% were counted once. The top ten clones comprise around 1.7% of the sample.

The TCR sequence derives from a woman aged 25 to 45 in good health. The sequenced sample was memory CD4+ T cells sorted from blood. According to the study, the label for this sample's cell subset or site signals: CD45RA-negative fraction. Here the chain combines TRBV5-4 and TRBJ2-5; matching of 5 bases hints at TRBD2 as the D gene. The sequenced DNA is TGTGCCAGCAGCTTGGTGAGGGAACAAGAGACCCAGTACTTC. It specifies CASSLVREQETQYF. Full variable domain (CDR3 extended with the reference TRBV5-4 and TRBJ2-5 proteins): ETGVTQSPTHLIKTRGQQVTLRCSSQSGHNTVSWYQQALGQGPQFIFQYYREEENGRGNFPPRFSGLQFPNYSSELNVNALELDDSALYLCASSLVREQETQYFGPGTRLLVL.